The 9 T cell receptor beta chains given below trace back to one sample, sequenced in a study of T cells in Graves' hyperthyroidism and ophthalmopathy. Amplified regions were TCR beta CDR3 sequences from RNA transcripts. RT-PCR in the first round (using the HTBI primer set) targeted the TCR CDR3. TCRdb itself ran the multiplex PCR reads through MiXCR, one entry per CDR3 protein. The sample contains about 600,000 distinct CDR3 sequences, approximately 16% of which appear only once. The sequencing sample was made of blood. These receptors were taken from a woman aged 40 to 50 with Graves' ophthalmopathy.

J is TRBJ2-3 and V is TRBV5-6, with TRBD2 matching over 10 bases. This CDR3 spans 16 amino acids. Germline CDR1 reads SGHDT; CDR2 reads YYEEEE. Trimming cost V 0 bases and J 2 bases; bases outside gene matches: 3. As DNA, the CDR3 is TGTGCCAGCAGCTTGGCGGGACTAGCGAACACAGATACGCAGTATTTT. This gives the protein CASSLAGLANTDTQYF.

This clonotype has at least ten counts. The chain employs TRBV2 and TRBJ1-1, with D possibly matching TRBD1 (5 bases). CDR1 SNHLY and CDR2 FYNNEI come from the germline V gene. The CDR3 loop spans 15 amino acids. V shed 1 base and J shed 2 bases, with 11 bases lying between them. CDR3 coding DNA: TGTGCCAGCAGTGAAGGGGGGGGTAGTAACACTGAAGCTTTCTTT. It is translated as CASSEGGGSNTEAFF.

Many counts were recorded for this clonotype. V gene TRBV3-1 combines with J gene TRBJ2-5; 9 bases agree with TRBD2. Germline CDR1 reads LGHDT; CDR2 reads YNNKEL (reference sequence). The CDR3 consists of 15 residues. J gave up 5 bases and V 1 base, and 5 bases lay outside the gene matches. The CDR3 spells CASSQVEREVETQYF. CDR3 nucleotide sequence: TGTGCCAGCAGCCAAGTTGAGCGGGAGGTGGAGACCCAGTACTTC.

The chain uses TRBV2 and TRBJ2-5; D is unresolved. Trimming stripped 4 bases from V and 6 bases from J, with 15 bases between. The CDR3 is 14 amino acids. Germline V CDR1 and CDR2: SNHLY, FYNNEI. DNA for the CDR3: TGTGCCAGCAGTGTCGCGCAGTTGGGAAAGACCCAGTACTTC. Its translation: CASSVAQLGKTQYF.

The chain links TRBV10-3 to TRBJ2-5; a weak D match, TRBD1 (5 bases). V was cut by 3 bases and J by 5 bases, with 16 bases left in between. Germline V lookup: CDR1 ENHRY, CDR2 SYGVKD. The CDR3 has 15 residues. This CDR3 reads CAISENNPAGETQYF. CDR3 DNA sequence: TGTGCCATCAGTGAAAATAACCCAGCAGGGGAGACCCAGTACTTC.

On this clonotype itself: Just one base apart from a much larger clone, this may be a read error. The conserved closing phenylalanine or tryptophan is absent in this CDR3, likely reflecting a read error. The chain employs TRBV5-1 and TRBJ2-1; D perhaps matches TRBD2 (5 bases). CDR1 and CDR2 (germline): SGHRS, YFSETQ. Trimming shortened V by 3 bases and J by 5 bases, and 18 bases separated the two germline ends. The CDR3 has 16 amino acids. CDR3 in amino acids: CASSSPGWLADNEQFY. DNA for the CDR3: TGCGCCAGCAGCTCCCCTGGTTGGCTAGCCGACAATGAGCAGTTCTAC.

The rearrangement joins TRBV9 to TRBJ2-3, with TRBD2 matching 7 bases. CDR3 length equals 18 residues. V shed 0 bases and J 8 bases; nucleotides not matched to a gene: 18. The germline gives CDR1 SGDLS, CDR2 YYNGEE. The CDR3 sequence is CASSVEAGELSIGGTQYF. The CDR3 DNA sequence: TGTGCCAGCAGCGTAGAGGCGGGAGAACTTTCAATAGGCGGTACGCAGTATTTT.

V usage is TRBV3-1 and J usage is TRBJ2-3; 8 nucleotides agree with TRBD1. Germline CDR1 reads LGHDT; CDR2 reads YNNKEL (reference sequence). V shed 0 bases and J 5 bases; nucleotides not matched to a gene: 4. The CDR3 spans 15 residues. CDR3 sequence reads: CASSQDPGGGDTQYF. The DNA for the CDR3 is TGTGCCAGCAGCCAAGATCCAGGGGGCGGAGATACGCAGTATTTT.

The J gene is TRBJ2-1, the V gene TRBV20-1; possibly TRBD1 or TRBD2 for D (6 bases each). CDR1 and CDR2 from the germline V gene are DFQATT and SNEGSKA (reference sequence). This CDR3 is 15 amino acids long. Trimming shortened V by 0 bases and J by 6 bases, and 15 bases separated the two germline ends. CDR3 in amino acids: CSARDPRGVGNEQFF. As DNA, the CDR3 is TGCAGTGCTAGAGATCCTAGGGGGGTAGGCAATGAGCAGTTCTTC.